This entry lists 22 T cell receptor beta chains sequenced from one sample in a study of post-analysis software for immune sequencing data. Whole-study findings and limits: Patients had higher frequencies than controls of about 5 TRBV segments, including TRBV5-6, TRBV5-1 and TRBV20-1.

Antigens for these TCRs are unknown. Prepared TCR beta cDNA libraries contained unique molecular identifiers. TCRdb redid the calling of the PCR reads with MiXCR, one entry per CDR3 protein. The sample comprises fewer than 850,000 distinct CDR3 sequences, around 27% of which are singletons, and more than 0.55% rests with the top ten. The sequenced sample was blood. These receptors were taken from a girl between 10 and 17 years old with multiple sclerosis.

The table lists this clonotype with a few counts. The rearrangement uses TRBV25-1 and TRBJ2-1; D ambiguous. CDR3 length equals 10 residues. The germline V gene has CDR1 MGHDK and CDR2 SYGVNS. With 10 bases removed from V and 5 bases from J, the gap between germline ends came to 6 bases. CDR3 nucleotides: TGTGCCACCCGGGACAATGAGCAGTTCTTC. Protein sequence: CATRDNEQFF.

This clonotype was recorded many times. The chain combines TRBV7-2 with TRBJ2-1; D is uncertain. The germline V gene encodes CDR1 SGHTA and CDR2 FQGNSA. V shed 4 bases and J shed 5 bases, with 6 bases lying between them. There are 12 residues in the CDR3. In DNA form, the CDR3 reads TGTGCCAGCAGCTATTCCCACAATGAGCAGTTCTTC. Its translation is CASSYSHNEQFF.

The table lists this clonotype with a count of one. CDR3 DNA sequence: TGTGCCAGCAGCATTACAGGGGGCAACTACGAGCAGTACTTC. Amino acid sequence: CASSITGGNYEQYF. The genes are TRBV7-2 and TRBJ2-7, with 9 nucleotides matching TRBD1. This CDR3 spans 14 amino acids. Germline-derived CDR1 and CDR2 are SGHTA and FQGNSA. Trimming at V came to 5 bases and at J to 3 bases, leaving 5 bases not matched to a gene.

The chain's CDR3 is CASRGQGWTEAFF. The CDR3 nucleotides read TGTGCCAGCCGCGGACAGGGGTGGACTGAAGCTTTCTTT. J is TRBJ1-1 and V is TRBV12-3 or TRBV12-4, with TRBD1 matching over 9 bases. With V trimmed by 8 bases and J by 5 bases, 6 bases remained unmatched. This CDR3 has 13 amino acids.

Comments on this clonotype: A much larger clone differs by one base, so this may be a read error. The chain recombines TRBV12-3 or TRBV12-4 with TRBJ2-1; tentative D call: TRBD2 (5 bases). The CDR3 is 15 amino acids. For the CDR3, the DNA is TGTGCCGGCAGACCGAGCGGAAACTCCTACAATGAGCAGTTCTTC. The encoded protein is CAGRPSGNSYNEQFF.

This clonotype was seen a handful of times. The rearrangement links TRBV9 to TRBJ2-7; 11 bases are shared with TRBD2. The CDR3 has 15 residues. The germline CDR1 and CDR2 sequences are SGDLS and YYNGEE. With V trimmed by 5 bases and J by 4 bases, 8 bases remained unmatched. CDR3 coding DNA: TGTGCCAGCAGTGAGGGACTAGCGGAGCCATACGAGCAGTACTTC. Protein sequence: CASSEGLAEPYEQYF.

The rearrangement links TRBV9 to TRBJ1-2; D unclear. CDR1 SGDLS and CDR2 YYNGEE come from the germline V gene. V lost 3 bases to trimming and J lost 4 bases, with 7 bases between them. CDR3 length equals 12 residues. The CDR3 sequence: CASSAPFYGYTF. As DNA, the CDR3 is TGTGCCAGCAGCGCACCCTTCTATGGCTACACCTTC.

The genes are TRBV5-1 and TRBJ1-6; D unresolved. Germline CDR1 and CDR2: SGHRS and YFSETQ. V lost 0 bases, J lost 8 bases, and 9 bases lay in between. The CDR3 is 14 residues long. The CDR3 DNA follows: TGCGCCAGCAGCTTGGGCGGCAGAGATTCACCCCTCCACTTT. Protein sequence: CASSLGGRDSPLHF. Full variable domain (remainder filled in from reference TRBV5-1 and TRBJ1-6): KAGVTQTPRYLIKTRGQQVTLSCSPISGHRSVSWYQQTPGQGLQFLFEYFSETQRNKGNFPGRFSGRQFSNSRSEMNVSTLELGDSALYLCASSLGGRDSPLHFGNGTRLTVT.

This clonotype was picked up a small number of times. The chain links TRBV11-2 to TRBJ2-5; TRBD2 agrees at 12 bases. J was trimmed by 11 bases and V by 6 bases; bases with no gene match: 16. This CDR3 is built from 16 residues. Germline V gene lookup returns CDR1 SGHAT and CDR2 FQNNGV. DNA of the CDR3: TGTGCCAGCAGTTCGCAACTAGCGGGAGGCCGGGGGGAGCAGTACTTC. Amino acids: CASSSQLAGGRGEQYF.

On this clonotype itself: One base away lies a much larger clone, so this may be a sequencing read error. V gene TRBV29-1 combines with J gene TRBJ2-5; maybe TRBD2 (6 bases). This CDR3 has 13 amino acids. From germline, CDR1 is SQVTM and CDR2 ANQGSEA. The CDR3 nucleotides are TGCAGCGTCGTAGGTAGCGGACAAGAGGCCCAGTACTTC. Protein: CSVVGSGQEAQYF.

Regarding this clonotype: A clone one base away is much larger, so this may be a read error. This chain connects TRBV29-1 to TRBJ2-5, with D possibly being TRBD1 or TRBD2 (5 bases each). Germline V gene lookup returns CDR1 SQVTM and CDR2 ANQGSEA. The CDR3 is made up of 14 amino acids. Trimming stripped 6 bases from V and 11 bases from J, with 25 bases between. This CDR3 reads CSVLGVGTGNEQYF. CDR3 sequence (DNA): TGCAGCGTCCTAGGGGTGGGGACGGGCAATGAGCAGTACTTC.

This clonotype occurred a few times. The V call is TRBV7-2, the J call TRBJ2-5; 8 bases align to TRBD1. After removal of 4 bases from V and 4 bases from J, the junction contained 5 bases not matched to a gene. This CDR3 region has 14 residues. CDR1 SGHTA and CDR2 FQGNSA come from the germline V gene. The CDR3 DNA follows: TGTGCCAGCAGCTCAGGGGGCTGGGTAGAGACCCAGTACTTC. Its protein product is CASSSGGWVETQYF. Full variable domain (outside the CDR3, taken from reference TRBV7-2 and TRBJ2-5): GAGVSQSPSNKVTEKGKDVELRCDPISGHTALYWYRQSLGQGLEFLIYFQGNSAPDKSGLPSDRFSAERTGGSVSTLTIQRTQQEDSAVYLCASSSGGWVETQYFGPGTRLLVL.

The chain carries TRBV11-2 and TRBJ2-7; D possibly corresponds to TRBD1 (6 bases). Trimming took 4 bases from V and 0 from J, leaving 16 bases between them. The CDR3 is made up of 16 amino acids. CDR1 is SGHAT, CDR2 FQNNGV, per germline. The CDR3 loop reads CASSSRDRYRSYEQYF. DNA of the CDR3: TGTGCCAGCAGCTCCAGAGACAGGTATCGCTCCTACGAGCAGTACTTC. Combining the CDR3 with reference TRBV11-2 and TRBJ2-7 gives the whole variable domain EAGVAQSPRYKIIEKRQSVAFWCNPISGHATLYWYQQILGQGPKLLIQFQNNGVVDDSQLPKDRFSAERLKGVDSTLKIQPAKLEDSAVYLCASSSRDRYRSYEQYFGPGTRLTVT.

The chain employs TRBV11-2 and TRBJ2-3, with TRBD2 as a possible D gene (5 bases). The CDR3 totals 14 residues. The germline V gene encodes CDR1 SGHAT and CDR2 FQNNGV. Trimming stripped 6 bases from V and 0 bases from J, with 10 bases between. The CDR3 region is CASSSGISTDTQYF. In DNA, the CDR3 is TGTGCCAGCAGTTCCGGGATCAGCACAGATACGCAGTATTTT.

This clonotype showed up many times. The V and J genes are TRBV4-3 and TRBJ2-3; D not resolved. The length of the CDR3 is 13 residues. Per the germline V gene, CDR1 is LGHNA and CDR2 is YSLEER. V was clipped by 4 bases and J by 9 bases, with 14 bases between them. This CDR3 reads CASSPPSGDTQYF. The CDR3 DNA reads as TGCGCCAGCAGCCCCCCGTCAGGAGACACGCAGTATTTT.

This clonotype has a handful of counts. The V call is TRBV9, the J call TRBJ1-6, with TRBD1 matching over 8 bases. The V gene's germline CDR1 is SGDLS and CDR2 YYNGEE. This CDR3 contains 15 residues. V lost 4 bases and J lost 6; bases outside the gene matches: 6. This CDR3 reads CASSIGTGANSPLHF. CDR3 nucleotides: TGTGCCAGCAGCATCGGGACAGGAGCTAATTCACCCCTCCACTTT.

The chain has TRBV20-1 and TRBJ2-5; TRBD2 matches at 11 bases. The CDR3 consists of 15 residues. In germline, CDR1 is DFQATT, CDR2 SNEGSKA (reference sequence). The junction had 8 bases not matched to a gene; V was cut back by 3 bases and J by 5 bases. CDR3 region: CSASVLAGDGETQYF. For the CDR3, the DNA is TGCAGTGCTAGTGTACTAGCGGGAGACGGGGAGACCCAGTACTTC.

Worth noting for this clonotype: One junction end does not reproduce the germline sequence, and a read error may be involved. The V gene is TRBV24-1, the J gene TRBJ2-1; D is unclear. The CDR3 runs to 14 residues. CDR1 is KGHDR and CDR2 is SFDVKD in the germline V gene. The CDR3 bases are TGTACCACCAGTGATTTGCATGTGGCAGGTAGGCAGTTCTTC. Amino acids: CTTSDLHVAGRQFF.

The chain joins TRBV29-1 to TRBJ1-1, with TRBD1 matching 8 bases. Germline V gene data show CDR1 as SQVTM and CDR2 as ANQGSEA. This CDR3 is built from 12 residues. The J segment lost 6 bases and the V segment lost 4 bases, leaving 4 bases of the junction unmatched. The CDR3 reads CSVVGQGPEAFF. DNA for the CDR3: TGCAGCGTTGTTGGACAGGGACCTGAAGCTTTCTTT.

The chain combines TRBV20-1 with TRBJ1-2; no reliable D call. This CDR3 contains 11 residues. Germline V gives CDR1 DFQATT, CDR2 SNEGSKA (reference sequence). V was cut by 3 bases and J by 5 bases, with 7 bases left in between. The CDR3 here is CSARVAYGYTF. DNA for the CDR3: TGCAGTGCTAGGGTGGCTTATGGCTACACCTTC.

This clonotype was found a few times. This chain connects TRBV5-1 to TRBJ2-7; a weak D match, TRBD1 (7 bases). The CDR3 runs 15 residues. The V and J ends lost 4 bases and 5 bases respectively, with 19 bases between them. Germline loops: CDR1 SGHRS, CDR2 YFSETQ. CDR3 DNA sequence: TGCGCCAGCAGCGTAACTCAGGGGGGCCCCCACGAGCAGTACTTC. It is translated as CASSVTQGGPHEQYF.

Regarding this clonotype: Germline is not matched at one junction end, which may reflect a read error. V and J are TRBV10-3 and TRBJ2-3, with D possibly TRBD2 on 7 matching bases. This CDR3 has 14 residues. CDR1 and CDR2 from the germline V gene are ENHRY and SYGVKD. The CDR3 protein is CAISVGGGTDAQYF. CDR3 nucleotide sequence: TGTGCCATCAGTGTTGGGGGGGGCACAGATGCGCAGTATTTT.